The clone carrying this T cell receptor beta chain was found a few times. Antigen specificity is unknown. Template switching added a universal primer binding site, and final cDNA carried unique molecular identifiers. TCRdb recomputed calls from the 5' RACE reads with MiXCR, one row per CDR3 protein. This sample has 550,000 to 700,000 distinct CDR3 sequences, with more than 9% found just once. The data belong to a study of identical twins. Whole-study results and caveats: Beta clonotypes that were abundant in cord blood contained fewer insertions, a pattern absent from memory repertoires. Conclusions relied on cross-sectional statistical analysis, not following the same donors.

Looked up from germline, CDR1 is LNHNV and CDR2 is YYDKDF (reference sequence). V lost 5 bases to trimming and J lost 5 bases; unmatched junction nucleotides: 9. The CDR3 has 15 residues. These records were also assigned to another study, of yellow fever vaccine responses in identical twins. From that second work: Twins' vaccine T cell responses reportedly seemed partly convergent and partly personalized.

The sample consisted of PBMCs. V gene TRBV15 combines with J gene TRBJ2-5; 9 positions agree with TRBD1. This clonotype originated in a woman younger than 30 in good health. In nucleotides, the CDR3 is TGTGCCACCAGCGGACAAAACAGGGGGCTGGAGACCCAGTACTTC. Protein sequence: CATSGQNRGLETQYF.